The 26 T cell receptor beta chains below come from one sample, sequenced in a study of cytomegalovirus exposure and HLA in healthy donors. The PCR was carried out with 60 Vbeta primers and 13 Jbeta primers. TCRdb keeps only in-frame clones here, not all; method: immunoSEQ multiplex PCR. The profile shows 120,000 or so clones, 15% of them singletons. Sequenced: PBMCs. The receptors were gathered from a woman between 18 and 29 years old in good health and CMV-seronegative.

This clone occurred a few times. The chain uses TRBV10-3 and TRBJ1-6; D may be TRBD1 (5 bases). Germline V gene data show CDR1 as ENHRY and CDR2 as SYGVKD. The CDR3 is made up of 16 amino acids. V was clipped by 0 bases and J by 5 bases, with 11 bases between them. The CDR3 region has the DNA TGTGCCATCAGTGAGTCCGTGGGGGGACATAATTCACCCCTCCACTTT. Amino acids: CAISESVGGHNSPLHF.

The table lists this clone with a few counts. CDR3 loop: CSAPEAQYF. CDR3 nucleotides: TGCAGCGCGCCCGAGGCCCAGTACTTC. This rearrangement joins TRBV29-1 to TRBJ2-5; D unclear. V lost 7 bases, J lost 9 bases, and 9 bases lay in between. The CDR3 loop spans 9 amino acids. Germline CDR1 and CDR2: SQVTM and ANQGSEA.

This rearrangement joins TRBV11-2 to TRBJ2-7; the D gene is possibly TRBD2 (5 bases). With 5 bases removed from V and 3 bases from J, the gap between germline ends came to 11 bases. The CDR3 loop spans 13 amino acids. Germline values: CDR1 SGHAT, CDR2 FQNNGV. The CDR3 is CASSQTGNYEQYF. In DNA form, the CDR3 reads TGTGCCAGCAGCCAGACCGGGAACTACGAGCAGTACTTC.

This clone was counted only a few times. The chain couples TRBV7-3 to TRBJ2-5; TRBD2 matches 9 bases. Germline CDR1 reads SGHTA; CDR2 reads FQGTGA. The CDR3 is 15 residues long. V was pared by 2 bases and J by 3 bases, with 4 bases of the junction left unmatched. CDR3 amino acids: CASSLSSGTEETQYF. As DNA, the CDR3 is TGTGCCAGCAGCTTATCTAGCGGGACCGAAGAGACCCAGTACTTC. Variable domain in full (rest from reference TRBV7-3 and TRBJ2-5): GAGVSQTPSNKVTEKGKYVELRCDPISGHTALYWYRQSLGQGPEFLIYFQGTGAADDSGLPNDRFFAVRPEGSVSTLKIQRTERGDSAVYLCASSLSSGTEETQYFGPGTRLLVL.

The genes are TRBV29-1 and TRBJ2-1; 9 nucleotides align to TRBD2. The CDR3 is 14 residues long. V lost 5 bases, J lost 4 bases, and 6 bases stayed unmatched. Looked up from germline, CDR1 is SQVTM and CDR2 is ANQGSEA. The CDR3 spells CSVIPTSGYNEQFF. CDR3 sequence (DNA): TGCAGCGTTATTCCGACTAGCGGTTACAATGAGCAGTTCTTC.

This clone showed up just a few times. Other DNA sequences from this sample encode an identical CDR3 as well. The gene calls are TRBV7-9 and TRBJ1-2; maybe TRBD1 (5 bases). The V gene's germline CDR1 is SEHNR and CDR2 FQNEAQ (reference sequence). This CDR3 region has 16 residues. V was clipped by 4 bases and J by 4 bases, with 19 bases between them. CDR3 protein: CASSSPERIDSYGYTF. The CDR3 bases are TGTGCCAGCAGCTCCCCCGAGCGAATAGACAGCTATGGCTACACCTTC.

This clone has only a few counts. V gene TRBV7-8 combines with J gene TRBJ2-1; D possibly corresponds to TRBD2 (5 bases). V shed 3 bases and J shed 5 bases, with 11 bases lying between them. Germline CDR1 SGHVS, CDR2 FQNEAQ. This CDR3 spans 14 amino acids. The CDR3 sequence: CASSLRASDNEQFF. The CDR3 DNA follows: TGTGCCAGCAGCTTGAGGGCCTCTGACAATGAGCAGTTCTTC.

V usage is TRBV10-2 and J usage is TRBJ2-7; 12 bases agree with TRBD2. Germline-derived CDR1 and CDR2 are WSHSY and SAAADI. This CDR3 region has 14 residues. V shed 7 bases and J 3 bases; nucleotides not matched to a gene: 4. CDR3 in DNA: TGCGCCAGCACCATGACTAGCGGGAGCTACGAGCAGTACTTC. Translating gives CASTMTSGSYEQYF.

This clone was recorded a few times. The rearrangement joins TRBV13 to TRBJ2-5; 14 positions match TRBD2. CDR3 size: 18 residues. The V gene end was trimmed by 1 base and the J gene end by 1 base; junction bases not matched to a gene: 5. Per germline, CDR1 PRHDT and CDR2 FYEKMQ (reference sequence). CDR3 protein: CASSLEGLAGDPQETQYF. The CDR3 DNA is TGTGCCAGCAGCTTAGAGGGACTAGCGGGGGACCCCCAAGAGACCCAGTACTTC. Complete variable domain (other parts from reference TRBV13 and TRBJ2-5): AAGVIQSPRHLIKEKRETATLKCYPIPRHDTVYWYQQGPGQDPQFLISFYEKMQSDKGSIPDRFSAQQFSDYHSELNMSSLELGDSALYFCASSLEGLAGDPQETQYFGPGTRLLVL.

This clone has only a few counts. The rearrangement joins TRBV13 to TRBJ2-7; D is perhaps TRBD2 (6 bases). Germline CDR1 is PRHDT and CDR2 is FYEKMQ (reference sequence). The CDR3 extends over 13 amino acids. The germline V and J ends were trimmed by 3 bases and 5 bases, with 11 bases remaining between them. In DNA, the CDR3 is TGTGCCAGCAGCTTGGGGGGTGTGCACGAGCAGTACTTC. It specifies CASSLGGVHEQYF.

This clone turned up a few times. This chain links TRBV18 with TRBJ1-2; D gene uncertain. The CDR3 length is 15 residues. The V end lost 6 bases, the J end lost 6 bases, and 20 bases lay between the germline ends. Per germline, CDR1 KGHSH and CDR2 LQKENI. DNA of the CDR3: TGTGCCAGCTCCCAATCTTCTGAGGGAGGGCATGGCTACACCTTC. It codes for CASSQSSEGGHGYTF.

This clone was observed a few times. CDR3 DNA: TGTGCCAGCCAAACTAGCGGATCCTACGAGCAGTACTTC. Translating gives CASQTSGSYEQYF. The chain couples TRBV18 to TRBJ2-7, with 8 nucleotides matching TRBD2. This CDR3 spans 13 amino acids. From germline, CDR1 is KGHSH and CDR2 LQKENI. After removal of 8 bases from V and 1 base from J, the junction contained 4 bases not matched to a gene.

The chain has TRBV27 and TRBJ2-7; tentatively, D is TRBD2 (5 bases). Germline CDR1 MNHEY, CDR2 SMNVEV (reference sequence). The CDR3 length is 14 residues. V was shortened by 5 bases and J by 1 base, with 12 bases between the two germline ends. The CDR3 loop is CASSIRGFSYEQYF. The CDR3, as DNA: TGTGCCAGCAGTATCCGGGGTTTTTCCTACGAGCAGTACTTC.

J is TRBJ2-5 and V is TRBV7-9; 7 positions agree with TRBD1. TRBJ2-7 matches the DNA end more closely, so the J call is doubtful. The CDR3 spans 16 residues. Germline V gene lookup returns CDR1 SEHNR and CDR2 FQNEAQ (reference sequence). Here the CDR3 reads CASSPLQGPSSYEQYF. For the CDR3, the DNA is TGTGCCAGCAGCCCTCTACAGGGGCCTAGCTCCTACGAGCAGTACTTC.

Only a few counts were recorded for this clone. CDR3 DNA sequence: TGCGCCAGCAGCCTAACTAGTGGTAATGAGCAGTTCTTC. Protein sequence: CASSLTSGNEQFF. This chain links TRBV10-1 with TRBJ2-1, with D possibly matching TRBD2 (5 bases). The ends were cut back, 6 bases at V and 7 bases at J, with 13 bases in the middle. This CDR3 region has 13 residues. The germline CDR1 and CDR2 sequences are WNHNN and SYGVQD (reference sequence).

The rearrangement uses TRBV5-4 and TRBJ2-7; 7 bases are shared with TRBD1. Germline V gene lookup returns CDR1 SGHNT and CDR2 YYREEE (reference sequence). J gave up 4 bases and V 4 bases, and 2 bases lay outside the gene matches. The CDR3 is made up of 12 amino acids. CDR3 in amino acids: CASSTGAYEQYF. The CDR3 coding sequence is TGTGCCAGCAGCACAGGGGCGTACGAGCAGTACTTC.

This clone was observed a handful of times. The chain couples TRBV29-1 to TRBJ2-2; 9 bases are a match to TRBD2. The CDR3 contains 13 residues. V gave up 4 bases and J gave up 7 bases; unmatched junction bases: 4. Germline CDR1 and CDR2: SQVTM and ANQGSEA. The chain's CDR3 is CSVGEREDGELFF. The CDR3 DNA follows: TGCAGCGTTGGAGAGCGGGAGGACGGGGAGCTGTTTTTT.

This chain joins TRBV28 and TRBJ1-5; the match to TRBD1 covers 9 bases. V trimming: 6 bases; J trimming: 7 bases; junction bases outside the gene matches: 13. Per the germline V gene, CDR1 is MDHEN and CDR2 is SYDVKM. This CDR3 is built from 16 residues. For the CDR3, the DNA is TGTGCCAGCAGAGATCCGGGACAGGGTCGGGGGCAGCCCCAGCATTTT. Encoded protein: CASRDPGQGRGQPQHF.

This chain's CDR3 is CASSTGYSYEQYF. In nucleotides, the CDR3 is TGTGCCAGCAGCACCGGGTACTCCTACGAGCAGTACTTC. The V call is TRBV7-9, the J call TRBJ2-7; D gene ambiguous. This CDR3 contains 13 residues. With 5 bases removed from V and 0 bases from J, the gap between germline ends came to 8 bases. The germline gives CDR1 SEHNR, CDR2 FQNEAQ (reference sequence).

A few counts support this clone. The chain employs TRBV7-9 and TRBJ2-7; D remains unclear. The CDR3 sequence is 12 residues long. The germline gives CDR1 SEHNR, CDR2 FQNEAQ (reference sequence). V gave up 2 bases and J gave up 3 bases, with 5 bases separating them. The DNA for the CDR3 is TGTGCCAGCAGCTTAATTCTCTACGAGCAGTACTTC. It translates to CASSLILYEQYF.

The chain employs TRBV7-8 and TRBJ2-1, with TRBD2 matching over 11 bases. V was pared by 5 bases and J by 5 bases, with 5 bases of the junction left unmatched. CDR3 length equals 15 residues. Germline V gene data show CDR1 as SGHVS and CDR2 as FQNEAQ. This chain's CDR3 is CASSLGLAVNNEQFF. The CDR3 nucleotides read TGTGCCAGCAGCCTGGGACTAGCGGTTAACAATGAGCAGTTCTTC.

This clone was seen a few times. The CDR3 DNA is TGCGCCAGCAGCCAAGCCATGGCCACAGATACGCAGTATTTT. This translates into CASSQAMATDTQYF. This rearrangement joins TRBV4-1 to TRBJ2-3; D unresolved. This CDR3 contains 14 residues. V shed 1 base and J shed 2 bases, with 7 bases lying between them. Germline CDR1 reads MGHRA; CDR2 reads YSYEKL.

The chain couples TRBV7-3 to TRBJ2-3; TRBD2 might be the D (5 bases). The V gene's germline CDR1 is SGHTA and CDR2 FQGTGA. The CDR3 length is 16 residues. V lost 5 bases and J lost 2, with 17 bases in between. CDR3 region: CASSPNSPRATDTQYF. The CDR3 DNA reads TGTGCCAGCAGCCCAAACAGCCCGAGGGCCACAGATACGCAGTATTTT. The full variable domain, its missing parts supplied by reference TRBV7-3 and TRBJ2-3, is GAGVSQTPSNKVTEKGKYVELRCDPISGHTALYWYRQSLGQGPEFLIYFQGTGAADDSGLPNDRFFAVRPEGSVSTLKIQRTERGDSAVYLCASSPNSPRATDTQYFGPGTRLTVL.

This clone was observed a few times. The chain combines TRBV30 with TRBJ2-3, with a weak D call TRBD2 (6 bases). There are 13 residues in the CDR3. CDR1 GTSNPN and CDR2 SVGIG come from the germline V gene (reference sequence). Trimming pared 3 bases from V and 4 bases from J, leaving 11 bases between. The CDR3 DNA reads TGTGCCTGGAGCAGGGCTAGCGCAGATACGCAGTATTTT. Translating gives CAWSRASADTQYF.

The CDR3 loop reads CASSAIRGENTEAFF. The DNA of the CDR3 is TGTGCCAGCAGCGCCATTCGGGGGGAGAACACTGAAGCTTTCTTT. The chain carries TRBV28 and TRBJ1-1; maybe TRBD1 (5 bases). Trimming removed 6 bases from V and 1 base from J, with 15 bases in between. The CDR3 runs to 15 residues. Germline V gives CDR1 MDHEN, CDR2 SYDVKM.

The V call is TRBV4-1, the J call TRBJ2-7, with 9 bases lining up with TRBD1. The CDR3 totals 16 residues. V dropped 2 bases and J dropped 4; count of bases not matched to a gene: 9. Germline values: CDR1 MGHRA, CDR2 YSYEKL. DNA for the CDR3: TGCGCCAGCAGCCAATCTCCGGGACAGGGCACTTACGAGCAGTACTTC. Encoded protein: CASSQSPGQGTYEQYF.